This T cell receptor (beta chain) was documented in a study of cytomegalovirus exposure and HLA in healthy donors. The PCR employed 60 Vbeta primers together with 13 Jbeta primers. The data were produced by immunoSEQ multiplex PCR, yet TCRdb's version contains in-frame clones alone and is incomplete. The profile covers over 110,000 clones, with approximately 84% appearing a single time and roughly 10% taken by the ten largest. In germline, CDR1 is SQVTM, CDR2 ANQGSEA. This CDR3 is built from 12 residues. Losses at the gene ends were 5 bases for V and 2 bases for J; bases not matched to a gene: 2. The V gene is TRBV29-1, the J gene TRBJ1-1; 7 nucleotides align to TRBD1. Sequenced sample: PBMCs. This clonotype was obtained from a woman aged 60-75 years in good health and CMV-seropositive. This CDR3 is CSVWDRNTEAFF. CDR3 nucleotides: TGCAGCGTTTGGGACAGAAACACTGAAGCTTTCTTT. Complete variable domain (other parts from reference TRBV29-1 and TRBJ1-1): SAVISQKPSRDICQRGTSLTIQCQVDSQVTMMFWYRQQPGQSLTLIATANQGSEATYESGFVIDKFPISRPNLTFSTLTVSNMSPEDSSIYLCSVWDRNTEAFFGQGTRLTVV.